This T cell receptor beta chain was captured by sequencing in a study of early T cells in non-severe SARS-CoV-2 infection (dated by TCRdb to 2020 to 2023). Background for the entire study: TCR sequencing used bulk RNA from unsorted whole blood, so alpha and beta chains could not be paired.

This clonotype occurred a few times. Which antigen it targets is not known. No quality values exist for individual bases; no much larger clone is one base distant. The paper's findings and limits, for the study overall: Matching against VDJdb was skewed toward anti-spike CD8 responses, likely underestimated virus-specific expansions, and missed private and CD4 specificities.

To prepare the library, 5' RACE was applied. Sequencing used a NextSeq 500. Unique molecular identifiers were attached to individual cDNA molecules in the TCR library protocol so that sequencing error and PCR bias could be corrected. Sequencing covered both TCR alpha and beta chains, and within each sample the abundances of alpha and beta sequences were tightly co-correlated. As for the original processing: Decombinator V4 was used to annotate the V gene, J gene and CDR3 of the TCR sequences. Expanded TCRs were defined as changing significantly between any two time points under a Poisson model with p below 0.0001. TCR abundances were normalised to the total number of TCRs sequenced per sample and were expressed as counts per million. TRAV1-2 paired with TRAJ12, TRAJ20 or TRAJ33 defined MAIT TCRs, while TRAV10 paired with TRAJ18 defined iNKT TCRs. A search of VDJdb, accessed on 1 November 2021, was run for TCRs annotated to CMV, EBV and SARS-CoV-2, with TCRs annotated for multiple antigens excluded. TCRdb took the public reads, trimmed them with fastp at Q25, ran MiXCR for clone calling and kept in-frame beta chains. One record per CDR3 amino acid sequence lists the most common genes and DNA. None of the V and J calls come from the authors' own analysis; TCRdb made them. This sample comprises tens of thousands of distinct CDR3 sequences, under 9.5% of them detected only once. Under 7% of the sample belongs to the ten largest clones.

V was cut back by 1 base and J by 3 bases, leaving a gap of 16 bases between them. From the cysteine up to the phenylalanine, the CDR3 has a length of 16 residues. Of all the DNA, just the CDR3 is kept, 48 bases in frame from base 1. Reading the germline V gene gives CDR1 MNHNS and CDR2 SASEGT. This was a case-control study nested in a cohort of healthcare workers in London, UK, who had nasopharyngeal swab PCR tests and blood samples taken every week. Healthcare workers were recruited during the week of the UK lockdown, between 23 and 31 March 2020, and followed weekly for up to 16 weeks. The TCR sequence derives from an adult who was a healthcare worker with PCR-confirmed SARS-CoV-2 infection or an uninfected control (not recorded which). The specimen was whole blood. Recombination connected TRBV6-1 to TRBJ2-7; 5 matching bases give a weak D call of TRBD1. The CDR3 reads as follows: CASSEGRAGSLYEQYF. The nucleotide sequence is given as TGTGCCAGCAGTGAAGGTCGGGCAGGGTCCCTCTACGAGCAGTACTTC.